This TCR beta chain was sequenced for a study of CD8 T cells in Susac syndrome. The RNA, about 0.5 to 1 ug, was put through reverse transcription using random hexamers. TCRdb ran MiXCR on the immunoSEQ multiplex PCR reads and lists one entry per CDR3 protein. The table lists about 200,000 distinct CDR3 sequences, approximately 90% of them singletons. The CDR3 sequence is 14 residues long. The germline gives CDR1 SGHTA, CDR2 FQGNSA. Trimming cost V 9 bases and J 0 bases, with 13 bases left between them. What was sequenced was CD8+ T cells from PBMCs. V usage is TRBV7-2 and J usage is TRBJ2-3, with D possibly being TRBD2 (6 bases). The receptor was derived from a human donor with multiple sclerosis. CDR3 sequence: CASAGSTSTDTQYF. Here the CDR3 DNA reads TGTGCCAGTGCGGGGTCCACAAGCACAGATACGCAGTATTTT.